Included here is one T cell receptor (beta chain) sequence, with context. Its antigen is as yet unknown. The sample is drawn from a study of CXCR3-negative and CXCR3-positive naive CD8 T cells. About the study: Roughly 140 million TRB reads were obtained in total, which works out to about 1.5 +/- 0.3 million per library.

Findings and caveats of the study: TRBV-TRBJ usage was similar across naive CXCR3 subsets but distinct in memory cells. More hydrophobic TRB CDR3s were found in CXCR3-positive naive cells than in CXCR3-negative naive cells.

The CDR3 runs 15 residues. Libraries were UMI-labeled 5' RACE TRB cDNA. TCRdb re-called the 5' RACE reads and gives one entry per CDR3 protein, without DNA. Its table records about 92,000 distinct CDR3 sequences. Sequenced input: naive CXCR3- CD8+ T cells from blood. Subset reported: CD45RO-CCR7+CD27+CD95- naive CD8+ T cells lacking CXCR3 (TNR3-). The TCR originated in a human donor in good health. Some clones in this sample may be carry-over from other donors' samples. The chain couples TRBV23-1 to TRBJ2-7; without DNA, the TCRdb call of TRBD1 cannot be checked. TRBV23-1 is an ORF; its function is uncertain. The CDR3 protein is CASSHFTRDRYEQYF.